The clone carrying this T cell receptor delta chain came up a few times. Its antigen is still unknown. The protein TCRdb lists belongs to a much larger clone and differs from this DNA's translation at residue 20, which points to a read error; the protein shown is made from the DNA. This sample was taken from a study of γδ T cells in repeated Plasmodium falciparum infection. Whole-study context: Donors were malaria-exposed Malian children or age- and gender-matched Australian children. Each infection was followed by sampling at 21 days, plus baseline and some pre-infection draws. Whole-study findings and limits: Vdelta2-negative gammadelta repertoires appeared less diverse and less shared in Malian than Australian children. Repeated controlled infections reportedly drove waves of new clonotype selection in Vdelta2-negative, mostly Vdelta1+, gammadelta repertoires.

Germline V lookup: CDR1 TSWWSYY, CDR2 QGS. The CDR3 covers 21 residues. TCRdb reran clone calling via CATT on the multiplex PCR reads. The sample has roughly 50,000 delta-chain clones, about 1.5% seen once. Vgamma9/Vdelta2+ and Vdelta2-negative gammadelta T cells were flow-sorted from PBMC for bulk sequencing. A V gene of TRDV1 was called, but no J gene was assigned; TRDD3, the table's D call, lacks a check against the DNA. Sequenced input: gamma-delta T cells from blood. The TCR comes from a pool of human donors (malaria-infected and uninfected, not separated). The CDR3 reads CALGEQSGYWRISSDTDKLTF. CDR3 nucleotides: TGTGCTCTTGGGGAACAATCCGGGTACTGGCGGATCTCCTCTGACACCGATAAACTCACCTTT.